These 2 T cell receptor beta chains were sequenced from one sample in a study of blood T cell repertoires in COVID-19. Libraries were prepared by immunoSEQ multiplex PCR; TCRdb keeps only in-frame clonotypes and omits some of them. Among roughly 62,000 clones, roughly 88% were seen once, and the ten largest hold roughly a tenth. The specimen sequenced was peripheral blood. The source is a man aged 25 to 40 with COVID-19, enrolled during active disease.

The chain carries TRBV5-4 and TRBJ2-7, with TRBD1 as a possible D gene (5 bases). With 0 bases removed from V and 0 bases from J, the gap between germline ends came to 7 bases. This CDR3 has 14 residues. Germline V lookup: CDR1 SGHNT, CDR2 YYREEE (reference sequence). CDR3 protein: CASSLGGLSYEQYF. The CDR3 DNA sequence: TGTGCCAGCAGCTTGGGGGGCCTCTCCTACGAGCAGTACTTC. The full variable domain, rest sourced from reference TRBV5-4 and TRBJ2-7, is ETGVTQSPTHLIKTRGQQVTLRCSSQSGHNTVSWYQQALGQGPQFIFQYYREEENGRGNFPPRFSGLQFPNYSSELNVNALELDDSALYLCASSLGGLSYEQYFGPGTRLTVT.

The J gene is TRBJ2-4, the V gene TRBV7-6; possibly TRBD1 for D (5 bases). Germline CDR1 SGHVS, CDR2 FNYEAQ. V was clipped by 0 bases and J by 5 bases, with 26 bases between them. The CDR3 runs to 20 residues. In DNA, the CDR3 is TGTGCCAGCAGCTTAGCGGTCGGCAGGGTGGACCCCAAGATCGAAAACATTCAGTACTTC. Its translation: CASSLAVGRVDPKIENIQYF. The full variable domain, its missing parts supplied by reference TRBV7-6 and TRBJ2-4, is GAGVSQSPRYKVTKRGQDVALRCDPISGHVSLYWYRQALGQGPEFLTYFNYEAQQDKSGLPNDRFSAERPEGSISTLTIQRTEQRDSAMYRCASSLAVGRVDPKIENIQYFGAGTRLSVL.